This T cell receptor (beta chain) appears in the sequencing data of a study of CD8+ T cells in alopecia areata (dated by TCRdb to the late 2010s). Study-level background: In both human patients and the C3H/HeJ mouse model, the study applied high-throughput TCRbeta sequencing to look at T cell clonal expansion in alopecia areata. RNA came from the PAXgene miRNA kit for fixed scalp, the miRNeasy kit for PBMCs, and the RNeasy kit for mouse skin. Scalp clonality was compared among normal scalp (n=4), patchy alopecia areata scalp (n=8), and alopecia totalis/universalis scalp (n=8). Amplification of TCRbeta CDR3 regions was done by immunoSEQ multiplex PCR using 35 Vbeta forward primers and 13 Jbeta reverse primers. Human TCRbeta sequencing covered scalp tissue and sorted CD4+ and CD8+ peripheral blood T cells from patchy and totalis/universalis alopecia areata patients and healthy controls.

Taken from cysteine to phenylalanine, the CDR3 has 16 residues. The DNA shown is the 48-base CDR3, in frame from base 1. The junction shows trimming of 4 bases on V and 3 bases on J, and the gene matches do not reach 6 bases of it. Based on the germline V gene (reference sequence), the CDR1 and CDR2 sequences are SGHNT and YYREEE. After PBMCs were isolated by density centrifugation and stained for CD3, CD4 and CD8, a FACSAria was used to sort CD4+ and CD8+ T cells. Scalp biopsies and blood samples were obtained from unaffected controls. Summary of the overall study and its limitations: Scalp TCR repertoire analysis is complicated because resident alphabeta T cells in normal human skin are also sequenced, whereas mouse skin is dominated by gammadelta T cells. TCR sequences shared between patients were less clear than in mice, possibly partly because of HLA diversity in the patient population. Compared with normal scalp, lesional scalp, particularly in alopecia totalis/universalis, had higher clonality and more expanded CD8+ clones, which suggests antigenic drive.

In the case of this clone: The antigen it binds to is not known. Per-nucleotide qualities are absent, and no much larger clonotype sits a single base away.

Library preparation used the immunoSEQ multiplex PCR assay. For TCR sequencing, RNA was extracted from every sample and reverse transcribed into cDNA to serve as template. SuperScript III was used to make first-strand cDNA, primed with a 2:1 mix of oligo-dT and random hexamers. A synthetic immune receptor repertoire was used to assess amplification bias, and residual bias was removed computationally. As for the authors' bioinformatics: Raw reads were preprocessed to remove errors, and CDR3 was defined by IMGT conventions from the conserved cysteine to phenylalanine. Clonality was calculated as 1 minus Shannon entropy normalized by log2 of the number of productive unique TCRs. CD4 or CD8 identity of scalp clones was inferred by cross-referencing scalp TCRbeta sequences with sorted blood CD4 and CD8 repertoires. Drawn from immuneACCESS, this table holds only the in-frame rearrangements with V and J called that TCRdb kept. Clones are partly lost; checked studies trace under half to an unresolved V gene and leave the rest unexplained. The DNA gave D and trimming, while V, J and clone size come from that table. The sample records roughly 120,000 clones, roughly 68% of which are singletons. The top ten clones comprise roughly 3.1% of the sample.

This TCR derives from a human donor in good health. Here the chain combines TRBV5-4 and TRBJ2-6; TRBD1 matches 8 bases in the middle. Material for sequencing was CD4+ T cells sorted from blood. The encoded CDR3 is CASSPPTGDGANVLTF. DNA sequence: TGTGCCAGCAGCCCGCCGACAGGGGATGGGGCCAACGTCCTGACTTTC.